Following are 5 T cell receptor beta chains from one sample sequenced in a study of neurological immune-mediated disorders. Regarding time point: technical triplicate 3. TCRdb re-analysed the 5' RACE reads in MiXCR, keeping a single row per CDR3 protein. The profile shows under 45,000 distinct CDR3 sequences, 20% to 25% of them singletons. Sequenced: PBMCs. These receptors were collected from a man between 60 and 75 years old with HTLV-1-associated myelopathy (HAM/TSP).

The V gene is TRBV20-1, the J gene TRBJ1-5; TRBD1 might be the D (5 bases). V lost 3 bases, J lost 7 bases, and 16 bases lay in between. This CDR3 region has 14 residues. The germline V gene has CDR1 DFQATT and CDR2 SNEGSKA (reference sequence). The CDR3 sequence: CSARGPGVRQPQHF. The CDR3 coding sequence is TGCAGTGCTAGGGGGCCTGGGGTAAGGCAGCCCCAGCATTTT.

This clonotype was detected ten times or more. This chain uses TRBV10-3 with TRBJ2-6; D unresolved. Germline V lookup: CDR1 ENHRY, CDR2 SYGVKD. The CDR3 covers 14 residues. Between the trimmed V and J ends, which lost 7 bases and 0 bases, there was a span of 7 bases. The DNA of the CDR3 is TGTGCCATCAAGGGCGACTCTGGGGCCAACGTCCTGACTTTC. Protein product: CAIKGDSGANVLTF.

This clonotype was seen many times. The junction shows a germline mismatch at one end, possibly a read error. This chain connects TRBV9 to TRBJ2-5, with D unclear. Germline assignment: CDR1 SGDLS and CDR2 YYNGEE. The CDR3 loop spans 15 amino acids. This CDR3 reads CASNVVAAYQETQYF. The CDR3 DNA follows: TGTGCCAGCAACGTAGTGGCAGCGTACCAAGAGACCCAGTACTTC.

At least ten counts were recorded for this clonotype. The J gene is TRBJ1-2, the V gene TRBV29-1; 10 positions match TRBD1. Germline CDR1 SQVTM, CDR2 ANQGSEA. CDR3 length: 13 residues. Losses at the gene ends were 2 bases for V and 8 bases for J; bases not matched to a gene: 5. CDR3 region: CSVEKDRGAGYTF. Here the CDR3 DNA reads TGCAGCGTTGAAAAGGACAGGGGGGCAGGCTACACCTTC.

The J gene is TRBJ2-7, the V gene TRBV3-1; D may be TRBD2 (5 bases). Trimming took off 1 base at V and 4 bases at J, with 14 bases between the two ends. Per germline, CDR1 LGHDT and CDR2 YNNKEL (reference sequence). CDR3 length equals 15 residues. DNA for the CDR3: TGTGCCAGCAGCCAAGCGAGGGCAGGTCGGTACGAGCAGTACTTC. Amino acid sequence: CASSQARAGRYEQYF.